Listed below are T cell receptor beta chains from one sample, sequenced in a study of blood T cell repertoires in COVID-19. This table comes from immunoSEQ multiplex PCR, and its TCRdb copy is limited to in-frame clones, with some not included. The table lists 250,000 to 300,000 clones, about 90% of them singletons. The source material was peripheral blood. Receptors originate from a woman in her 70s with COVID-19, enrolled during active disease. The CDR3 runs from the conserved cysteine through the conserved F or W. The D gene is left open where the match is weak. Rows give clone size only sometimes, using once, few, many, or a class for an expanded clone.

TGTGCCAGCAGCTTCCGACAGGGAGCCTATTCTAACTATGGCTACACCTTC | CASSFRQGAYSNYGYTF | TRBD1 | TRBJ1-2 | TRBV7-8 | .
TGTGCCAGCAGCTTAGTGGGTTCGGGGTTCACTGAAGCTTTCTTT | CASSLVGSGFTEAFF | . | TRBJ1-1 | TRBV7-9 | .
TGTGCCAGTAGTATGATCAGGCAGACTAACTATGGCTACACCTTC | CASSMIRQTNYGYTF | . | TRBJ1-2 | TRBV19 | .
TGTGCCAGCAGTCCCCGGGACAGGGGTGGTGGAAACACCATATATTTT | CASSPRDRGGGNTIYF | TRBD1 | TRBJ1-3 | TRBV27 | .
TGTGCCAGCAGTGTTCTAGCGGGAGGGACCACAGATACGCAGTATTTT | CASSVLAGGTTDTQYF | TRBD2 | TRBJ2-3 | TRBV2 | .
TGTGCCAGCTCCCCCACGGGACAGCCAAATGAAAAACTGTTTTTT | CASSPTGQPNEKLFF | TRBD1 | TRBJ1-4 | TRBV18 | .
TGTGCCAGCAGGCCCGCGGGTGCAACCTACGAGCAGTACTTC | CASRPAGATYEQYF | . | TRBJ2-7 | TRBV5-8 | many
TGTGCCAGCAGCTTTAGCGGGAACACCTACAATGAGCAGTTCTTC | CASSFSGNTYNEQFF | TRBD2 | TRBJ2-1 | TRBV5-6 | .
TGTGCCAGCAGTGAAGTAGGACAGGGGGCATCTGGGCAGCCCCAGCATTTT | CASSEVGQGASGQPQHF | TRBD1 | TRBJ1-5 | TRBV6-1 | .
TGCGCCAGCAGCTTGGCCGGGGGTGAGTGGGCTTTCTTT | CASSLAGGEWAFF | . | TRBJ1-1 | TRBV5-1 | .
TGTGCCATCTTGGAGGTAGCGGGAGGCGAGCAGTACTTC | CAILEVAGGEQYF | TRBD2 | TRBJ2-7 | TRBV10-3 | once
TGCGCCAGCAGCCGTCGACAGCGACTCAATGAAAAACTGTTTTTT | CASSRRQRLNEKLFF | . | TRBJ1-4 | TRBV4-1 | .
TGTGCCAGCAGCGCCATAGTGGCGGGACAGGGGAGGGTCTACGAGCAGTACTTC | CASSAIVAGQGRVYEQYF | TRBD1 | TRBJ2-7 | TRBV11-2 | few
TGTGCCAGCAGGGAAGAGATTGGGGGGGCGACCCAGTACTTC | CASREEIGGATQYF | . | TRBJ2-5 | TRBV2 | once
TGTGCCAGTAGCCCGGACAGGGGGTTTGAGACCCAGTACTTC | CASSPDRGFETQYF | TRBD1 | TRBJ2-5 | TRBV19 | .
TGCGCCAGCAGCTTGGTGCCACAGGGGACCTCCTACGAGCAGTACTTC | CASSLVPQGTSYEQYF | TRBD1 | TRBJ2-7 | TRBV5-1 | .
TGCGCCAGCAGCTTCCCAAACACTGAAGCTTTCTTT | CASSFPNTEAFF | . | TRBJ1-1 | TRBV5-1 | .
TGTGCCAGCAGTTCGGGACTCTCGTATCAGCCCCAGCATTTT | CASSSGLSYQPQHF | . | TRBJ1-5 | TRBV5-6 | .
TGTGCCAGCAGTTACCTTAGCGGGCACCTCTACGAGCAGTACTTC | CASSYLSGHLYEQYF | TRBD2 | TRBJ2-7 | TRBV6-2/TRBV6-3 | once
TGTGCCAGCTCACCACCGGGCAGTTTTTCCACTGAAGCTTTCTTT | CASSPPGSFSTEAFF | . | TRBJ1-1 | TRBV18 | .
TGTGCCAGCCAAAGGGGGGGACAGCCCCAGCATTTT | CASQRGGQPQHF | . | TRBJ1-5 | TRBV12-3/TRBV12-4 | .
TGTGCCCCTCCCGGGATTACGACGAAGTACTTC | CAPPGITTKYF | . | TRBJ2-7 | TRBV3-1/TRBV3-2 | .